The present T cell receptor beta chain was sequenced within a study of blood T cell repertoires in COVID-19. Study summary: Acute and convalescent COVID-19 specimens originated in the United States, Italy and Spain. The analysed material was cDNA or gDNA that came from T cells, B-cell-depleted T cells, or PBMCs.

In the authors' methods: Quantification of nucleated cells was approximated via reference gene primer amplification. Data came from immunoSEQ multiplex PCR; TCRdb stores just in-frame clones and leaves some out. That table supplies the V and J calls and clone size; D and trimming were determined from the DNA. This table holds approximately 200,000 clones, approximately 81% found once. The germline CDR1 and CDR2 sequences are SGHVS and FNYEAQ. V was clipped by 5 bases and J by 2 bases, with 21 bases between them. The length of the CDR3 is 17 residues. The specimen was peripheral blood. The receptor was derived from a man aged 50 to 60 who had recovered from COVID-19. The V and J genes are TRBV7-6 and TRBJ2-5; tentatively, D is TRBD1 (6 bases). CDR3 DNA sequence: TGTGCCAGCAGCAGGACAGAGAACCGTTACGCTCAAGAGACCCAGTACTTC. It translates to CASSRTENRYAQETQYF.